Following are 29 T cell receptor beta chains from one sample sequenced in a study of graft-versus-host responses after intestinal transplantation. No antigen is known for these receptors. Data came from immunoSEQ multiplex PCR; TCRdb stores just in-frame clones and leaves some out. The profile shows 85,000 to 130,000 clones, about 88% of them singletons. Sequenced here: unstimulated CD4+ T cells sorted from spleen or lymph node cells, sampled before intestinal transplant. These receptors came from a human donor who received an intestinal transplant.

This clone was seen once. The chain links TRBV5-1 to TRBJ1-4; weak D call: TRBD1 (6 bases). CDR3 length: 15 amino acids. V lost 0 bases and J lost 10, with 16 bases in between. The germline V gene encodes CDR1 SGHRS and CDR2 YFSETQ. This chain's CDR3 is CASSLGSRDKRKLFF. CDR3 bases: TGCGCCAGCAGCTTGGGGTCCCGGGACAAACGAAAACTGTTTTTT.

The CDR3 sequence is CASSSFSPGELFF. CDR3 in DNA: TGTGCCAGCAGCTCATTTTCCCCCGGGGAGCTGTTTTTT. J is TRBJ2-2 and V is TRBV5-5; D is unclear. The germline CDR1 and CDR2 sequences are SGHKS and YYEKEE (reference sequence). CDR3 length: 13 residues. Trimming pared 3 bases from V and 6 bases from J, leaving 9 bases between.

As regards this clone: One junction end does not reproduce the germline sequence, and a read error may be involved. The genes are TRBV7-9 and TRBJ2-2, with D perhaps TRBD2 (5 bases). This CDR3 contains 15 residues. Germline V gene data show CDR1 as SEHNR and CDR2 as FQNEAQ (reference sequence). The CDR3 reads CATPQRISNTGELVF. The CDR3 DNA reads TGTGCCACCCCCCAGAGGATATCGAACACCGGGGAGCTGGTTTTT.

The rearrangement uses TRBV6-6 and TRBJ2-7, with 9 bases identical to TRBD1. Germline V gene lookup returns CDR1 MNHNY and CDR2 SVGAGI (reference sequence). Trimming cost V 5 bases and J 4 bases; bases outside gene matches: 6. The CDR3 length is 14 residues. The CDR3 sequence: CASSTGGGTYEQYF. As DNA, the CDR3 is TGTGCCAGCAGTACAGGGGGCGGAACATACGAGCAGTACTTC.

A note on this clone: The same CDR3 also results from other DNA sequences found in this sample. This chain joins TRBV5-1 and TRBJ1-5; 10 bases match TRBD1. Germline V gene sequence: CDR1 SGHRS, CDR2 YFSETQ. V was clipped by 0 bases and J by 2 bases; unmatched bases: 8. The CDR3 loop spans 18 amino acids. The CDR3 sequence: CASSLGPTGGRGNQPQHF. The CDR3 DNA reads as TGCGCCAGCAGCTTGGGGCCGACAGGGGGCCGGGGCAATCAGCCCCAGCATTTT.

V is TRBV10-3 and J is TRBJ2-7; tentative D call: TRBD1 (6 bases). The CDR3 extends over 12 amino acids. The ends were cut back, 8 bases at V and 5 bases at J, with 13 bases in the middle. In germline, CDR1 is ENHRY, CDR2 SYGVKD. For the CDR3, the DNA is TGTGCCATCGGGGGCCCATCGGACGAGCAGTACTTC. Protein product: CAIGGPSDEQYF.

The chain links TRBV4-1 to TRBJ2-1, with D maybe TRBD1 (6 bases). In germline, CDR1 is MGHRA, CDR2 YSYEKL. V was clipped by 6 bases and J by 5 bases, with 11 bases between them. The CDR3 contains 13 residues. The CDR3 sequence: CASRDRLDNEQFF. CDR3 bases: TGCGCCAGCAGAGACAGGTTGGACAATGAGCAGTTCTTC.

The rearrangement links TRBV7-2 to TRBJ2-7; 10 positions agree with TRBD2. Germline CDR1 reads SGHTA; CDR2 reads FQGNSA. The V gene end was trimmed by 6 bases and the J gene end by 2 bases; junction bases not matched to a gene: 7. The CDR3 is 15 residues long. The CDR3 protein is CASSASGGEPYEQYF. CDR3 DNA sequence: TGTGCCAGCAGTGCTAGCGGGGGCGAACCCTACGAGCAGTACTTC. The full variable domain, with the rest looked up from reference TRBV7-2 and TRBJ2-7, is GAGVSQSPSNKVTEKGKDVELRCDPISGHTALYWYRQSLGQGLEFLIYFQGNSAPDKSGLPSDRFSAERTGGSVSTLTIQRTQQEDSAVYLCASSASGGEPYEQYFGPGTRLTVT.

In this sample, this clone turned up once. CDR3 amino acids: CASSLQGDTQYF. The CDR3 DNA sequence: TGTGCCAGCAGCCTTCAGGGAGATACGCAGTATTTT. The V and J genes are TRBV11-3 and TRBJ2-3; the D gene is possibly TRBD1 (5 bases). The CDR3 sequence is 12 residues long. The germline CDR1 and CDR2 sequences are SGHNT and YENEEA. V was cut by 5 bases and J by 5 bases, with 8 bases left in between.

The chain recombines TRBV2 with TRBJ1-6; TRBD1 matches at 8 bases. V lost 6 bases, J lost 3 bases, and 7 bases stayed unmatched. The CDR3 totals 16 residues. Looked up from germline, CDR1 is SNHLY and CDR2 is FYNNEI. This CDR3 is CASSGQGRGYNSPLHF. The CDR3 nucleotides are TGTGCCAGCAGCGGACAGGGTCGTGGCTATAATTCACCCCTCCACTTT.

This clone was counted a few times. V gene TRBV19 combines with J gene TRBJ1-1; possibly TRBD1 for D (5 bases). The V gene lost 10 bases and the J gene lost 0 bases, with 12 bases spanning the gap. There are 13 residues in the CDR3. Germline V gene sequence: CDR1 LNHDA, CDR2 SQIVND (reference sequence). The DNA for the CDR3 is TGTGCCACCACAGACAGACTGAACACTGAAGCTTTCTTT. It codes for CATTDRLNTEAFF.

This sequence joins TRBV6-1 and TRBJ2-1; D is possibly TRBD2 (5 bases). This CDR3 comprises 13 residues. V was shortened by 8 bases and J by 0 bases, with 8 bases between the two germline ends. The germline V gene has CDR1 MNHNS and CDR2 SASEGT. This CDR3 is CASREGSYNEQFF. As DNA, the CDR3 is TGTGCCAGCCGCGAGGGCTCCTACAATGAGCAGTTCTTC.

This chain joins TRBV18 and TRBJ2-3, with a weak D call TRBD1 (6 bases). The CDR3 spans 17 residues. V dropped 6 bases and J dropped 0 bases, with 19 bases sitting between them. Germline V gene sequence: CDR1 KGHSH, CDR2 LQKENI. CDR3 in DNA: TGTGCCAGCTCTCGGCCGGGACAAGTCTTAAGCACAGATACGCAGTATTTT. It yields the protein CASSRPGQVLSTDTQYF. Full variable domain (outside the CDR3, taken from reference TRBV18 and TRBJ2-3): NAGVMQNPRHLVRRRGQEARLRCSPMKGHSHVYWYRQLPEEGLKFMVYLQKENIIDESGMPKERFSAEFPKEGPSILRIQQVVRGDSAAYFCASSRPGQVLSTDTQYFGPGTRLTVL.

V gene TRBV5-1 combines with J gene TRBJ1-2; no clear D. The CDR3 extends over 13 amino acids. The germline V gene encodes CDR1 SGHRS and CDR2 YFSETQ. Trimming took 0 bases from V and 5 from J, leaving 8 bases between them. The CDR3 is CASSLDQLYGYTF. For the CDR3, the DNA is TGCGCCAGCAGCTTGGATCAGTTGTATGGCTACACCTTC.

This clone was observed a handful of times. The chain carries TRBV6-1 and TRBJ1-2, with D perhaps matching TRBD1 (6 bases). The CDR3 totals 13 residues. V lost 2 bases to trimming and J lost 4 bases, with 8 bases between them. CDR1 MNHNS and CDR2 SASEGT come from the germline V gene. The CDR3 bases are TGTGCCAGCAGTGAAACAGGGACCTATGGCTACACCTTC. Translation gives CASSETGTYGYTF.

The sample holds a few counts of this clone. V gene TRBV27 combines with J gene TRBJ1-1; no firm D call. The CDR3 loop spans 12 amino acids. Deletions cut 6 bases from V and 1 base from J, with 6 bases between. CDR1 and CDR2 (germline): MNHEY, SMNVEV (reference sequence). The CDR3 region is CASSWENTEAFF. The CDR3 nucleotides are TGTGCCAGCAGCTGGGAGAACACTGAAGCTTTCTTT.

Worth noting for this clone: The sample has other DNA sequences that encode this CDR3 too. The rearrangement joins TRBV5-1 to TRBJ2-3, with D hard to call. The V gene's germline CDR1 is SGHRS and CDR2 YFSETQ. There are 14 residues in the CDR3. V dropped 0 bases and J dropped 1 base, with 6 bases sitting between them. CDR3 sequence: CASSLGGGTDTQYF. For the CDR3, the DNA is TGCGCCAGCAGCTTGGGGGGTGGCACAGATACGCAGTATTTT.

V and J are TRBV5-6 and TRBJ2-4; TRBD2 aligns across 11 bases. The CDR3 loop spans 17 amino acids. Germline loops: CDR1 SGHDT, CDR2 YYEEEE. The V segment lost 0 bases and the J segment 0 bases; nucleotides outside the gene matches: 2. CDR3 sequence: CASSLAGTSGAKNIQYF. Here the CDR3 DNA reads TGTGCCAGCAGCTTGGCCGGGACTAGCGGAGCCAAAAACATTCAGTACTTC. The full variable domain, its missing parts supplied by reference TRBV5-6 and TRBJ2-4, is DAGVTQSPTHLIKTRGQQVTLRCSPKSGHDTVSWYQQALGQGPQFIFQYYEEEERQRGNFPDRFSGHQFPNYSSELNVNALLLGDSALYLCASSLAGTSGAKNIQYFGAGTRLSVL.

The sample holds one count of this clone. The V and J genes are TRBV7-6 and TRBJ2-7, with 9 bases matching TRBD1. CDR1 and CDR2 (germline): SGHVS, FNYEAQ. The J segment lost 2 bases and the V segment lost 5 bases, leaving 4 bases of the junction unmatched. The CDR3 totals 14 residues. Written as DNA, the CDR3 is TGTGCCAGCAGCGTGGACAGGGGACCCTACGAGCAGTACTTC. It codes for CASSVDRGPYEQYF.

The genes are TRBV19 and TRBJ1-5, with a possible D match to TRBD1 (6 bases). There are 16 residues in the CDR3. Germline assignment: CDR1 LNHDA and CDR2 SQIVND (reference sequence). V was pared by 2 bases and J by 1 base, with 12 bases between. The CDR3: CASSIRQVRSNQPQHF. The DNA for the CDR3 is TGTGCCAGTAGTATAAGACAGGTTAGGAGCAATCAGCCCCAGCATTTT.

This chain uses TRBV5-1 with TRBJ1-4, with 7 nucleotides matching TRBD1. Per the germline V gene, CDR1 is SGHRS and CDR2 is YFSETQ. The CDR3 is made up of 17 amino acids. The V and J ends lost 0 bases and 8 bases, in that order; junction bases with no gene match: 13. The CDR3 loop reads CASSLATRTGNEEKLFF. DNA for the CDR3: TGCGCCAGCAGCTTGGCCACTCGGACAGGTAATGAAGAAAAACTGTTTTTT.

This chain uses TRBV7-7 with TRBJ2-5, with D possibly TRBD1 on 6 matching bases. The DNA end is a closer match to TRBJ2-7, so the J assignment may be wrong. Germline V gene lookup returns CDR1 SSHAT and CDR2 FNYEAQ (reference sequence). The length of the CDR3 is 12 residues. CDR3 loop: CASSLIGGEQYF. The DNA of the CDR3 is TGTGCCAGCAGCTTAATAGGGGGCGAGCAGTACTTC.

This chain joins TRBV18 and TRBJ2-6; a possible D gene is TRBD1 (5 bases). V lost 0 bases, J lost 2 bases, and 11 bases lay in between. Germline CDR1 is KGHSH and CDR2 is LQKENI. The CDR3 is 17 residues long. CDR3 region: CASSPPAGLAGANVLTF. DNA for the CDR3: TGTGCCAGCTCACCACCAGCAGGGCTAGCTGGGGCCAACGTCCTGACTTTC.

CDR3 sequence: CSSRTGGRYNEQFF. CDR3 bases: TGCAGCTCGCGGACAGGGGGACGCTACAATGAGCAGTTCTTC. The rearrangement uses TRBV29-1 and TRBJ2-1; 10 positions match TRBD1. Germline V gene data show CDR1 as SQVTM and CDR2 as ANQGSEA. Germline trimming cut 8 bases from V and 3 bases from J; bases unmatched to any gene: 7. The CDR3 has 14 amino acids.

This clone was recorded once. This rearrangement joins TRBV5-1 to TRBJ1-2; D is uncertain. The CDR3 runs to 13 residues. The V end lost 4 bases, the J end lost 4 bases, and 11 bases lay between the germline ends. Per germline, CDR1 SGHRS and CDR2 YFSETQ. As DNA, the CDR3 is TGCGCCAGCAGCCCCGGGCAGTCCTATGGCTACACCTTC. It codes for CASSPGQSYGYTF.

The genes are TRBV19 and TRBJ1-1; D remains ambiguous. Trimming shortened V by 3 bases and J by 4 bases, and 12 bases separated the two germline ends. The germline gives CDR1 LNHDA, CDR2 SQIVND (reference sequence). The CDR3 spans 14 residues. The CDR3 sequence is CASSMMGAITEAFF. The CDR3 bases are TGTGCCAGTAGTATGATGGGCGCGATCACTGAAGCTTTCTTT.

This chain joins TRBV16 and TRBJ1-5; D call uncertain. The germline V gene has CDR1 KGHSY and CDR2 FQNENV. Trimming stripped 0 bases from V and 3 bases from J, with 9 bases between. This CDR3 region has 15 residues. CDR3 sequence: CASSQSVQVNQPQHF. Written as DNA, the CDR3 is TGTGCCAGCAGCCAATCTGTTCAGGTCAATCAGCCCCAGCATTTT. The full variable domain, in which reference TRBV16 and TRBJ1-5 provide the parts outside the CDR3, is GEEVAQTPKHLVRGEGQKAKLYCAPIKGHSYVFWYQQVLKNEFKFLISFQNENVFDETGMPKERFSAKCLPNSPCSLEIQATKLEDSAVYFCASSQSVQVNQPQHFGDGTRLSIL.

This chain uses TRBV10-3 with TRBJ1-6; D is unclear. Trimming cost V 4 bases and J 7 bases, with 11 bases left between them. The CDR3 spans 14 residues. Germline V gene lookup returns CDR1 ENHRY and CDR2 SYGVKD. The CDR3 DNA follows: TGTGCCATCAGTGTATTAGGAGACAATTCACCCCTCCACTTT. It translates to CAISVLGDNSPLHF.

J is TRBJ1-4 and V is TRBV7-9; possible D gene TRBD1, 5 bases. The CDR3 is 14 amino acids. Germline loops: CDR1 SEHNR, CDR2 FQNEAQ (reference sequence). Trimming removed 4 bases from V and 13 bases from J, with 19 bases in between. The CDR3 nucleotides are TGTGCCAGCAGCTCGAAAACCCCGGACGGGGGACTGTTTTTT. It specifies CASSSKTPDGGLFF.